A selection of T cell receptor beta chains follows, all from one sample in a study of coeliac disease. Assay: immunoSEQ multiplex PCR; the TCRdb copy retains only in-frame clones and omits some. The profile shows some 7,300 clones, about 60% of them singletons. Material for sequencing was lamina propria lymphocytes from the gut. These receptors all come from a woman aged 60-75 years with active celiac disease. Each CDR3 is given with its conserved first and last residue. The D gene is left open where the match is weak. Rows give clone size only sometimes, using once, few, many, or a class for an expanded clone.

.	14	TRBV19	.	TRBJ1-2	TGTGCCAGTAGGCTCGCGCCCCAAGTAGATGGCTACACCTTC	CASRLAPQVDGYTF
TRBD2	14	TRBV9	.	TRBJ2-1	TGTGCCAGCAGCTCTTCGGGGGGATACAATGAGCAGTTCTTC	CASSSSGGYNEQFF
TRBD1	16	TRBV6-1	once	TRBJ2-1	TGTGCCAGCAGTGAAGCTCCGGGGCAGGGGGTGGGTGAGCAGTTCTTC	CASSEAPGQGVGEQFF
TRBD1	16	TRBV9	few	TRBJ2-6	TGTGCCAGCACGAGACAGGGGGCGCTTGGGGCCAACGTCCTGACTTTC	CASTRQGALGANVLTF
.	12	TRBV2	.	TRBJ2-5	TGTGCCAGCAGTCCCGGGAGCGAGACCCAGTACTTC	CASSPGSETQYF
.	15	TRBV18	.	TRBJ2-3	TGTGCCAGCTCAGCGGGGTTGACGGGAGCAGATACGCAGTATTTT	CASSAGLTGADTQYF
.	15	TRBV28	.	TRBJ1-6	TGTGCCAGCAGTTCTGCGACGGGTAATAATTCACCCCTCCACTTT	CASSSATGNNSPLHF
.	14	TRBV5-6	.	TRBJ2-7	TGTGCCAGCAGCTCGCGGGGACGCCGGAACGAGCAGTACTTC	CASSSRGRRNEQYF
.	16	TRBV28	.	TRBJ1-5	TGTGCCCATGGGGCAGGGTCGGCATTTAGCAATCAGCCCCAGCATTTT	CAHGAGSAFSNQPQHF
TRBD1	13	TRBV5-5	few	TRBJ1-1	TGTGCCAGCAGCTTGTATGGGACAGGGCTCGCTTTCTTT	CASSLYGTGLAFF